What follows are 10 T cell receptor beta chains derived from one specimen sequenced in a study of blood T cells in healthy people across ages. A second PCR of about 7 to 12 cycles used a sample-barcoded 5' primer and a J-beta primer mix. TCRdb itself ran the 5' RACE reads through MiXCR, one entry per CDR3 protein. This sample has 1.5 million to 2 million distinct CDR3 sequences; around 50% occur once, and the top ten carry approximately 2.1%. Sequencing input: blood. These receptors all stem from a woman aged 40 to 49 in good health.

The chain combines TRBV9 with TRBJ2-1, with TRBD2 matching over 10 bases. Trimming at V came to 3 bases and at J to 3 bases, leaving 6 bases not matched to a gene. CDR1 is SGDLS, CDR2 YYNGEE, per germline. The CDR3 is made up of 16 amino acids. CDR3 in amino acids: CASSESAGGLYNEQFF. In DNA form, the CDR3 reads TGTGCCAGCAGCGAATCAGCGGGGGGGCTCTACAATGAGCAGTTCTTC.

The chain carries TRBV15 and TRBJ2-5; possible D gene TRBD2, 6 bases. CDR1 LNHNV and CDR2 YYDKDF come from the germline V gene (reference sequence). The CDR3 spans 13 residues. V was cut by 3 bases and J by 7 bases, with 12 bases left in between. Here the CDR3 reads CATSSGGPRTQYF. In DNA form, the CDR3 reads TGTGCCACCAGCAGCGGAGGGCCCAGGACCCAGTACTTC.

V usage is TRBV7-2 and J usage is TRBJ1-6, with TRBD1 matching 8 bases. The CDR3 has 15 residues. J was trimmed by 15 bases and V by 2 bases; bases with no gene match: 12. Germline lookup yields CDR1 SGHTA and CDR2 FQGNSA. The CDR3 DNA follows: TGTGCCAGCAGCTTAATAGGTCAGGGGGCTGGTAGCCTCCACTTT. Its translation is CASSLIGQGAGSLHF.

This clonotype was found once. This may be a read error: a much more frequent sequence differs by one nucleotide. Because the CDR3 is missing its conserved closing phenylalanine or tryptophan, this is likely a read error. This rearrangement joins TRBV7-2 to TRBJ2-4; D gene unclear. V lost 3 bases to trimming and J lost 5 bases, with 5 bases between them. This CDR3 is 12 amino acids long. Germline CDR1 SGHTA, CDR2 FQGNSA. This CDR3 reads CASSFGENIQYI. As DNA, the CDR3 is TGTGCCAGCAGCTTTGGAGAAAACATTCAGTACATC.

Notes on this clonotype: The conserved phenylalanine or tryptophan normally closing the CDR3 is absent here, so this likely arose from a read error. V is TRBV29-1 and J is TRBJ2-3, with 7 bases matching TRBD2. Trimming cost V 5 bases and J 2 bases; bases outside gene matches: 7. The CDR3 consists of 14 residues. Germline CDR1 and CDR2: SQVTM and ANQGSEA. CDR3 loop: CSVPKRGDTDTQYS. The CDR3 DNA is TGCAGCGTTCCAAAGCGGGGCGACACAGATACGCAGTATTCT.

Only a few counts were recorded for this clonotype. V usage is TRBV4-3 and J usage is TRBJ2-1; 11 bases agree with TRBD2. This CDR3 comprises 17 residues. The V and J ends lost 0 bases and 6 bases, in that order; junction bases with no gene match: 7. Germline V gene data show CDR1 as LGHNA and CDR2 as YSLEER. CDR3 sequence reads: CASSQDPSGGPINEQFF. As DNA, the CDR3 is TGCGCCAGCAGCCAAGACCCTAGCGGGGGGCCTATCAATGAGCAGTTCTTC.

This chain joins TRBV6-2 or TRBV6-3 and TRBJ2-3, with 12 bases identical to TRBD2. The V gene's germline CDR1 is MNHEY and CDR2 SVGEGT. CDR3 length: 16 residues. V lost 4 bases and J lost 7; bases outside the gene matches: 9. CDR3 loop: CASSWTSGDVENTQYF. CDR3 DNA: TGTGCCAGCAGTTGGACTAGCGGGGACGTGGAAAATACGCAGTATTTT.

The CDR3 nucleotides read TGTGCCAGCAGCCTCTCGGGGGACCGCCCAGGCTACACCTTC. This translates into CASSLSGDRPGYTF. The chain employs TRBV7-2 and TRBJ1-2; possibly TRBD1 for D (5 bases). The V gene's germline CDR1 is SGHTA and CDR2 FQGNSA. The V gene lost 5 bases and the J gene lost 8 bases, with 18 bases spanning the gap. The CDR3 length is 14 residues.

This chain connects TRBV5-1 to TRBJ1-5; 9 nucleotides align to TRBD1. This CDR3 contains 16 residues. The germline gives CDR1 SGHRS, CDR2 YFSETQ. J was trimmed by 4 bases and V by 2 bases; bases with no gene match: 7. As DNA, the CDR3 is TGCGCCAGCAGCTTCCGGGGACAGGGAAGGAATCAGCCCCAGCATTTT. Translating gives CASSFRGQGRNQPQHF.

This clonotype was counted only a few times. This chain connects TRBV2 to TRBJ2-3; 7 bases map to TRBD1. This CDR3 is 15 amino acids long. Looked up from germline, CDR1 is SNHLY and CDR2 is FYNNEI. The V gene end was trimmed by 5 bases and the J gene end by 2 bases; junction bases not matched to a gene: 7. The CDR3 spells CASSIQQGITDTQYF. CDR3 bases: TGTGCCAGCAGTATTCAACAGGGGATCACAGATACGCAGTATTTT.